The source of this TCR beta chain is a study of T-cell memory formation after mild COVID-19. Turning to the study itself: Most TCR clusters belonged to a single donor.

In this sample, this clonotype turned up a few times. The antigen is undetermined. Overall study results and limits: Shrinking CD4+ clones were chiefly CM and EM; CD8+ ones were chiefly EMRA. The appearance of some responding clones in pre-infection memory suggested that cross-reactive memory joined.

V was shortened by 6 bases and J by 8 bases, with 19 bases between the two germline ends. This CDR3 region has 14 residues. The germline gives CDR1 MNHNY, CDR2 SVGAGI (reference sequence). One entry per CDR3 protein results from TCRdb running MiXCR on the 5' RACE reads. Of roughly 450,000 distinct CDR3 sequences in the sample, roughly 18% were seen once. Sample: PBMCs or a T cell subset sorted from them (not recorded which). The chain is built from TRBV6-6 and TRBJ1-1; possible D gene TRBD1, 6 bases. The clonotype was recovered from an adult woman who had mild COVID-19 (a few samples of this study predate the infection). Cell type and time point are not known. CDR3 sequence reads: CASRPDRSPAEAFF. The CDR3 nucleotides are TGTGCCAGCAGACCAGACAGGTCGCCGGCGGAAGCTTTCTTT.